This record looks at one T cell receptor beta chain sequence and its context. This CDR3 has 16 residues. With V trimmed by 3 bases and J by 3 bases, 7 bases remained unmatched. CDR1 and CDR2 from the germline V gene are MDHEN and SYDVKM. The data are from a study of T cell responses to AZD1222 COVID-19 vaccine. Assay used: immunoSEQ multiplex PCR; TCRdb lists only in-frame clones, some missing. The table has 100,000 or so clones, over 75% seen once. Specimen: peripheral blood, collected 28 days after the second AZD1222 dose. The sequence was collected from an adult who received the AZD1222 COVID-19 vaccine. V and J are TRBV28 and TRBJ2-2, with TRBD1 identical over 7 bases. In DNA form, the CDR3 reads TGTGCCAGCAGTTTGTTTCTTACAGGGGACACCGGGGAGCTGTTTTTT. Translated, it gives CASSLFLTGDTGELFF.